The rows below give T cell receptor beta chains drawn from one sample of a study of T cell repertoires in cytomegalovirus infection. TCRdb processed the reads anew with MiXCR; each CDR3 protein has one entry. The repertoire includes more than 85,000 distinct CDR3 sequences, 20% to 30% of them detected once, and about 39% sits in the top ten. What was sequenced was CD8+ T cells from PBMCs. Receptors were obtained from a human donor in good health (CMV status not recorded). Some clones in this sample may be carry-over from other donors' samples. Each CDR3 is given with its conserved first and last residue. Each record gives: clone size, V gene, J gene, D gene, CDR3 DNA, CDR3 protein. A D gene is named only where the DNA matches it firmly. Rows may omit the clone size; those that give it use once, few, many or a size class.

many	TRBV7-6	TRBJ2-3	-	TGTGCCAGCAGCTACCGCGGGCGTAGCACAGATACGCAGTATTTT	CASSYRGRSTDTQYF
-	TRBV7-6	TRBJ2-1	TRBD2	TGTGCCAGCACGCCCGGGAAGCGGGAGTACAATGAGCAGTTCTTC	CASTPGKREYNEQFF
few	TRBV28	TRBJ2-1	-	TGTGCCAGCAGTCTCCCGGTCTTCGAGCAGTTCTTC	CASSLPVFEQFF
many	TRBV7-2	TRBJ1-5	-	TGTGCCAGCAGCTTAGTTGTAAGCAGCAATCAGCCCCAGCATTTT	CASSLVVSSNQPQHF
few	TRBV10-3	TRBJ1-2	TRBD1	TGTGCCATCAGCTCGGGACAGCTCAAGGGCTACACCTTC	CAISSGQLKGYTF
few	TRBV6-2/TRBV6-3	TRBJ2-7	-	TGTGCCAGCAGTTCCCTCATTGGCGGCTCCTACGAGCAGTACTTC	CASSSLIGGSYEQYF
-	TRBV19	TRBJ2-5	-	TGTGCCAGTAGTATATCTCGACTACGAGAGACCCAGTACTTC	CASSISRLRETQYF
few	TRBV2	TRBJ2-7	TRBD1	TGTGCCAGCAAGGACAGGGGTCTGTACGAGCAGTACTTC	CASKDRGLYEQYF
few	TRBV7-9	TRBJ2-7	-	TGTGCCAGCAGCTTAGGGTGGGGGGCAAGAGAGCAGTACTTC	CASSLGWGAREQYF
-	TRBV7-9	TRBJ2-7	TRBD1	TGTGCCAGCAGCCAAGGACAGGGAGAGCAGTACTTC	CASSQGQGEQYF
many	TRBV6-4	TRBJ2-1	TRBD2	TGTGCCAGCAGTACCCTTGCGGGAGCTTACAATGAGCAGTTCTTC	CASSTLAGAYNEQFF
few	TRBV7-9	TRBJ2-1	TRBD2	TGTGCCAGCAGCCCACGAGGTGGCGGGAGTAGGGAGCAGTTCTTC	CASSPRGGGSREQFF
-	TRBV7-9	TRBJ2-7	-	TGTGCCAGCAGCGGCGAAGGCATGTCTAGCTACGAGCAGTACTTC	CASSGEGMSSYEQYF
-	TRBV7-2	TRBJ2-3	TRBD2	TGTGCCAGCAGCTCAGCGGGAGGGCCCGTAGATACGCAGTATTTT	CASSSAGGPVDTQYF
many	TRBV7-8	TRBJ2-2	TRBD1	TGTGCCAGCAGCTTCCCGGGACAGGGGTCAAACACCGGGGAGCTGTTTTTT	CASSFPGQGSNTGELFF
few	TRBV2	TRBJ2-5	TRBD2	TGTGCCAGCAGTGAGTGGCTAGCGGTACACCCCCAAGAGACCCAGTACTTC	CASSEWLAVHPQETQYF
many	TRBV28	TRBJ2-5	TRBD1	TGTGCCAGCAGTTTCGTGACCGGGACAGGGCCCCAAGAGACCCAGTACTTC	CASSFVTGTGPQETQYF
many	TRBV7-2	TRBJ2-1	TRBD2	TGTGCCGGCGGGAGGGCCGGTAATGAGCAGTTCTTC	CAGGRAGNEQFF
few	TRBV10-3	TRBJ2-6	-	TGTGCCACCTGGTCCTCTGGGGCCAACGTCCTGACTTTC	CATWSSGANVLTF
-	TRBV23-1	TRBJ2-7	-	TGCGCCAGCAGTCAGCCCTCTAAAGGACAGCCCTACGAGCAGTACTTC	CASSQPSKGQPYEQYF
few	TRBV28	TRBJ2-1	TRBD1	TGTGCCAGCATCAAACAGGGGGCGCGTAATGAGCAGTTCTTC	CASIKQGARNEQFF
many	TRBV12-3/TRBV12-4	TRBJ2-5	TRBD2	TGTGCCAGCAGTATAGGACTAGCGGGAGTCCAAGAGACCCAGTACTTC	CASSIGLAGVQETQYF
few	TRBV7-2	TRBJ2-1	-	TGTGCCAGCAGCTTCGACAGGCCCAATGAGCAGTTCTTC	CASSFDRPNEQFF
few	TRBV29-1	TRBJ2-1	TRBD1	TGCAGCGTTGTTGGGGACAGGGGTCTCAATGAGCAGTTCTTC	CSVVGDRGLNEQFF
few	TRBV10-3	TRBJ2-3	-	TGTGCCATCAGTGAGTCGCCAGACACAGATACGCAGTATTTT	CAISESPDTDTQYF